This TCR beta chain was profiled in a study of CD8+ T cells in alopecia areata. For the study at large: Oral tofacitinib (5 to 10 mg twice daily) was administered to treated patients. Study-level points and caveats: Administration of tofacitinib significantly diminished scalp clonality and expanded CD8+ clones within the top 100. Clonality exceeded that of normal scalp in lesional scalp, most notably in alopecia totalis/universalis. Many expanded lesional clones remained in scalp and blood on tofacitinib.

This CDR3 is built from 13 residues. The V gene end was trimmed by 6 bases and the J gene end by 7 bases; junction bases not matched to a gene: 7. The germline V gene encodes CDR1 SQVTM and CDR2 ANQGSEA. Regarding treatment: oral pan-JAK inhibitor, 5-10 mg twice daily. Regarding this clone: Its specificity is unknown.

Sequencing relied on a cDNA template that was reverse transcribed from extracted RNA. Generated by immunoSEQ multiplex PCR, the TCRdb table keeps only in-frame clones and is missing some. The sample lists under 200,000 clones, less than 80% occurring once. V usage is TRBV29-1 and J usage is TRBJ2-7; 12 nucleotides match TRBD1. This clonotype was sampled from a human donor with alopecia areata. Material: CD4+ T cells sorted from blood, obtained at week 24, from a patient treated with tofacitinib. The CDR3: CSVPGQGAREQYF. DNA for the CDR3: TGCAGCGTACCGGGACAGGGGGCCAGGGAGCAGTACTTC.